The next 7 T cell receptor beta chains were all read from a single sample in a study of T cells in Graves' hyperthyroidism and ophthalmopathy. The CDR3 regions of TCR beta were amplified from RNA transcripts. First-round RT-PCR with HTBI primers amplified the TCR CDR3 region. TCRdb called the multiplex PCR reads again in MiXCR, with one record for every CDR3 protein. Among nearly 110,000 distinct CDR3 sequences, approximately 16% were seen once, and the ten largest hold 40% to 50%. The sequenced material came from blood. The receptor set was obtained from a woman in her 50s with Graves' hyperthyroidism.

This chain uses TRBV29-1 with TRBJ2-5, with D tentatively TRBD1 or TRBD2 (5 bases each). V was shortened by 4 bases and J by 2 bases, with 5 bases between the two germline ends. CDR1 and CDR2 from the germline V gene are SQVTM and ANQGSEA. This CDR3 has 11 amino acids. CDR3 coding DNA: TGCAGCGTTGGGGGGCAAGAGACCCAGTACTTC. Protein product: CSVGGQETQYF.

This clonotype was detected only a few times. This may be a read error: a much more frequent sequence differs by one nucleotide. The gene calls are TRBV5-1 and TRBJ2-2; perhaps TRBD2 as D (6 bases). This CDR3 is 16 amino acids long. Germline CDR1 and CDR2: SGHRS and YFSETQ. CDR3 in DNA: TGCGCCGGCAGCTTGGAGGGGCCAAGTAACACCGGGGAGCTGTTTTTT. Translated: CAGSLEGPSNTGELFF.

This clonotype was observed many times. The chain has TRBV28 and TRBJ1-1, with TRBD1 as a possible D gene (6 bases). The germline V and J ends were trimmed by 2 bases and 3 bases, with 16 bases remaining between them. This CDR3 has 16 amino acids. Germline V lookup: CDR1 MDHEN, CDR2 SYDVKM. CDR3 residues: CASSLAVLGGHTEAFF. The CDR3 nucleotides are TGTGCCAGCAGTTTAGCGGTGTTGGGGGGGCACACTGAAGCTTTCTTT.

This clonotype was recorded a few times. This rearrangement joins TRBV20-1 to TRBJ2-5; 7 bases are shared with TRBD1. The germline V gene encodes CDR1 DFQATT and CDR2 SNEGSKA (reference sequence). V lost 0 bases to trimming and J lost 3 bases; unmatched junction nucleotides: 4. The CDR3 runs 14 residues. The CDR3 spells CSARDGTAKETQYF. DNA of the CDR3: TGCAGTGCTAGAGATGGGACAGCCAAAGAGACCCAGTACTTC.

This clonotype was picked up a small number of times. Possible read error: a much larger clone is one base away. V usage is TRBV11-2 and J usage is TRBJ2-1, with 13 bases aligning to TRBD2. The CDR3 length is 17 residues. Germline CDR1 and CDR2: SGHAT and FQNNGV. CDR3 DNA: TGTGCCAGCAGCGGGACTAGCGGGACTACGAACGACAATGGGCAGTTCTTC. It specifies CASSGTSGTTNDNGQFF.

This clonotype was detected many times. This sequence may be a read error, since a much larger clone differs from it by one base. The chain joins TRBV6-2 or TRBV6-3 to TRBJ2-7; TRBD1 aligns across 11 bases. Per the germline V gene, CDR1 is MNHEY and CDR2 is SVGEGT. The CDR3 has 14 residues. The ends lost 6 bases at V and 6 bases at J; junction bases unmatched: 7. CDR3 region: CASRRTGGVCEQYF. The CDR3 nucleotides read TGTGCCAGCAGACGGACAGGGGGCGTATGCGAGCAGTACTTC.

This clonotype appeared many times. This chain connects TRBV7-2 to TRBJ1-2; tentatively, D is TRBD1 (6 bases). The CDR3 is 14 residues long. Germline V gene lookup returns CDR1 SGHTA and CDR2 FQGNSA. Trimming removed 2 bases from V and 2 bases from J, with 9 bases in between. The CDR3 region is CASSLPGENYGYTF. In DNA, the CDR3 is TGTGCCAGCAGCTTACCAGGGGAGAACTATGGCTACACCTTC. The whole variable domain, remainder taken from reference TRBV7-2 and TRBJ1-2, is GAGVSQSPSNKVTEKGKDVELRCDPISGHTALYWYRQSLGQGLEFLIYFQGNSAPDKSGLPSDRFSAERTGGSVSTLTIQRTQQEDSAVYLCASSLPGENYGYTFGSGTRLTVV.